This T cell receptor beta chain comes out of a study of cytomegalovirus exposure and HLA in healthy donors. PCR used 60 Vbeta primers and 13 Jbeta primers. Sequencing was performed with immunoSEQ multiplex PCR; in TCRdb, only in-frame clones are kept and a portion is missing. This table has some 130,000 clones, 70% to 80% appearing once. Concerning this clone itself: The antigen remains unidentified.

With 4 bases removed from V and 2 bases from J, the gap between germline ends came to 7 bases. Germline values: CDR1 SGHTS, CDR2 YDEGEE. CDR3 length: 13 residues. Study results and caveats: In a later analysis, DRB1 alleles had the most associated TCRs; HLA-C alleles the fewest.

The specimen sequenced was PBMCs. The origin of this receptor is a female donor in good health and CMV-seronegative. This rearrangement joins TRBV5-8 to TRBJ2-1; a possible D gene is TRBD2 (5 bases). Written as DNA, the CDR3 is TGTGCCAGCAGCGGGCGGGCCTACAATGAGCAGTTCTTC. As protein: CASSGRAYNEQFF. Combining the CDR3 with reference TRBV5-8 and TRBJ2-1 gives the whole variable domain EAGVTQSPTHLIKTRGQQATLRCSPISGHTSVYWYQQALGLGLQFLLWYDEGEERNRGNFPPRFSGRQFPNYSSELNVNALELEDSALYLCASSGRAYNEQFFGPGTRLTVL.